This TCR beta chain was found in a study of blood T cell repertoires in COVID-19 (TCRdb year 2020). For the wider study: Collaborator samples came from the United States, Italy and Spain and covered acute and convalescent phases of COVID-19. The prospective study material was composed of cDNA or gDNA derived from T cells, B-cell-depleted T cells, or PBMCs. The dataset comprised deeply sampled blood TCRbeta repertoires from subjects exposed to, actively infected with, or recovered from COVID-19. The repertoires were released in a freely available public database intended as a resource for research on the immune response to SARS-CoV-2. Samples were obtained from the ongoing ImmuneRACE study (first 160 participants) and from 1,254 subjects provided by 6 global collaborators. The sample metadata nearly always contained a de-identified subject ID, COVID-19 status, age in years and sex. Where HLA class I and class II types were available, the types were taken from metadata supplied by the sample provider, not from assay-based typing. The investigation overall reported the following: The amount of clinical and demographic metadata varied by source and participant and was provided uncurated.

Germline trimming: 1 base from V, 9 bases from J; junction bases outside gene matches: 4. For CDR1 and CDR2, the germline V gene (reference sequence) lists SEHNR and FQNEAQ. Measured from the cysteine to the phenylalanine, the CDR3 is 15 residues long. The only DNA kept is the CDR3, 45 bases in frame from the first base. Each collaborating institution followed its own protocols to collect whole blood in K2EDTA tubes. Collaborator samples were shipped for TCRbeta analysis as frozen whole blood, isolated PBMCs, or DNA extracted from either sample type. The table lists this clone with a few counts. Its antigen remains undetermined. Base qualities are missing; no much larger clone stands one base away. TCRbeta CDR3 regions were amplified from genomic DNA using the immunoSEQ Assay, a bias-controlled multiplex PCR. The authors' pipeline ran thus. Nucleated cell counts per sample were estimated from amplification of reference gene primers within the assay. Sequence reads were collapsed and filtered to measure the absolute abundance of every unique TCRbeta CDR3 rearrangement. For each sample, productive Simpson clonality was calculated as the square root of Simpson's diversity index over productive rearrangements. The clones in this table, taken by TCRdb from immuneACCESS, are in-frame only. Not every clone is retained; where verified, under half of the shortfall comes from an unresolved V gene, and the cause of the rest is unknown. V, J and clone size reflect that table, while D and trimming were determined from the DNA. This sample is represented by under 250,000 clones; approximately 84% of them were singletons. Jointly, the top ten make up roughly 2.4% of the sample.

The sequence links TRBV7-9 to TRBJ1-6; 9 bases in between match TRBD1. The origin of this receptor is a woman in her fifties or sixties with acute or convalescent COVID-19. The sequenced material came from peripheral blood. The DNA sequence is TGTGCCAGCAGCTTAGGGGACAGGGATGGTTCACCCCTCCACTTT. Translation gives CASSLGDRDGSPLHF. This CDR3, with the reference TRBV7-9 and TRBJ1-6 proteins standing in past its ends, gives the full variable domain DTGVSQNPRHKITKRGQNVTFRCDPISEHNRLYWYRQTLGQGPEFLTYFQNEAQLEKSRLLSDRFSAERPKGSFSTLEIQRTEQGDSAMYLCASSLGDRDGSPLHFGNGTRLTVT.